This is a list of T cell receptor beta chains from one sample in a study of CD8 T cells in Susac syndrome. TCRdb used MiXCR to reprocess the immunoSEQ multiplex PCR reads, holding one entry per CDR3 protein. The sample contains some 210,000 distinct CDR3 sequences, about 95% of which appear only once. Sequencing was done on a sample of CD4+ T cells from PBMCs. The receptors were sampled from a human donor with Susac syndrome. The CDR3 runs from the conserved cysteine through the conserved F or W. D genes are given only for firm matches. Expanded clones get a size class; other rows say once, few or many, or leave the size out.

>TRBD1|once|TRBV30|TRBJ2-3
TGTGCCTGGATAGGGGGACAGATCCCCGCCAGAGATACGCAGTATTTT
CAWIGGQIPARDTQYF
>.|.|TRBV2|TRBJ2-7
TGTGCCAGCAGGGCGCTCTCCTACGAGCAGTACTTC
CASRALSYEQYF
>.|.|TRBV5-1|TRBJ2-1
TGCGCCAGCAGCTTGAGGCTAGCTCACAATGAGCAGTTCTTC
CASSLRLAHNEQFF
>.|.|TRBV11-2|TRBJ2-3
TGTGCCAGCAGCTTAGAGCGCACAGATACGCAGTATTTT
CASSLERTDTQYF
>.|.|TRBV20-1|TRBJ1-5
TGCAGTGCTTTGGGGGAGGGCAATCAGCCCCAGCATTTT
CSALGEGNQPQHF
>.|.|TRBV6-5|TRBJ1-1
TGTGCCAGCCAAGGGGGGAGGAACACTGAAGCTTTCTTT
CASQGGRNTEAFF
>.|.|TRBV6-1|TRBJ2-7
TGTGCCAGCAGGGGACGTGGGACAGCGGGACACTCCTACGAGCAGTACTTC
CASRGRGTAGHSYEQYF
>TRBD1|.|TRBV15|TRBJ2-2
TGTGCCACCAGCAGAGCAACAGGGGTCGGCACCGGGGAGCTGTTTTTT
CATSRATGVGTGELFF
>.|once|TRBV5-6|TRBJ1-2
TGTGCCAGCAGCTTTTCCCGTCGATATGGCTACACCTTC
CASSFSRRYGYTF
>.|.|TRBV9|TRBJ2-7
TGTGCCAGCAGCGTAGACAGTGACCCGTACGAGCAGTACTTC
CASSVDSDPYEQYF
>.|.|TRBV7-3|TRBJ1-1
TGTGCCAGCAGCTTACAGGCAGGGAGCACTGAAGCTTTCTTT
CASSLQAGSTEAFF
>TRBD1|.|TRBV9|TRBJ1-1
TGTGCCAGCAGCCCCGGGGACAGGTTTAGAACTGAAGCTTTCTTT
CASSPGDRFRTEAFF
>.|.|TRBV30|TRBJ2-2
TGTGCCTGGTCGAGCTGGACAGACCACACCGGGGAGCTGTTTTTT
CAWSSWTDHTGELFF
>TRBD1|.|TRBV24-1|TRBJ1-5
TGTGCCACCAGTGATACCCAGGGGGCCGGTCAGCCCCAGCATTTT
CATSDTQGAGQPQHF